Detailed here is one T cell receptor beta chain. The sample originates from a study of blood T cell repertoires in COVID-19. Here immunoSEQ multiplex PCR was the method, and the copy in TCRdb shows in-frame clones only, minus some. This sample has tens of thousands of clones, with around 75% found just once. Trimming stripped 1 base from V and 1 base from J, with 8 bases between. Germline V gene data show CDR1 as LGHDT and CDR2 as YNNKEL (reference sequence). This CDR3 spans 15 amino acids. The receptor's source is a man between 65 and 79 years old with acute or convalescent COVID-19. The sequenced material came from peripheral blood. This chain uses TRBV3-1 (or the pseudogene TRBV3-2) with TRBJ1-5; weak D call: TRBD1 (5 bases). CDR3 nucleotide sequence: TGTGCCAGCAGCCAAGTCCCAGGGAGCAATCAGCCCCAGCATTTT. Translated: CASSQVPGSNQPQHF.